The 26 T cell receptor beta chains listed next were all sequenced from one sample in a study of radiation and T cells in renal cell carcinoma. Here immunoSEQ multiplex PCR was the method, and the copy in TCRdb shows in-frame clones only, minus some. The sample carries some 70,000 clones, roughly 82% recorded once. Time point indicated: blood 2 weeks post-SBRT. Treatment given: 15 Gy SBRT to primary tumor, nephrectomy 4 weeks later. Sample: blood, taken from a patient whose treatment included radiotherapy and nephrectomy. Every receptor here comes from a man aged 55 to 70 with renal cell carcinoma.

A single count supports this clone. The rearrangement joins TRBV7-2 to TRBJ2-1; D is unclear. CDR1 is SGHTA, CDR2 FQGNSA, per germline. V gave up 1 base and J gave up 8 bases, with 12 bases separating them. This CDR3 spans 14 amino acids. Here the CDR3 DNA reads TGTGCCAGCAGCTTAGGTCTAGTTTCCGATGAGCAGTTCTTC. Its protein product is CASSLGLVSDEQFF.

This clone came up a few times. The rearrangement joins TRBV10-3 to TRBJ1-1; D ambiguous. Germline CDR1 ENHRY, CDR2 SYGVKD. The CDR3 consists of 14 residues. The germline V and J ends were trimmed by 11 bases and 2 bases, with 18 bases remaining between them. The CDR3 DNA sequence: TGTGCCTCCTCATCAGGCGGGGATAACACTGAAGCTTTCTTT. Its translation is CASSSGGDNTEAFF.

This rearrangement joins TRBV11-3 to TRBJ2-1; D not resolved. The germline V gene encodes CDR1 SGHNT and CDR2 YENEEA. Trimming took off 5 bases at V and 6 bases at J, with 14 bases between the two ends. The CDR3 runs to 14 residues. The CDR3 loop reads CASSPPELRNEQFF. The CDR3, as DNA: TGTGCCAGCAGCCCCCCGGAACTTCGCAATGAGCAGTTCTTC. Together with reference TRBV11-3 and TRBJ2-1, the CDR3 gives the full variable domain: EAGVVQSPRYKIIEKKQPVAFWCNPISGHNTLYWYLQNLGQGPELLIRYENEEAVDDSQLPKDRFSAERLKGVDSTLKIQPAELGDSAVYLCASSPPELRNEQFFGPGTRLTVL.

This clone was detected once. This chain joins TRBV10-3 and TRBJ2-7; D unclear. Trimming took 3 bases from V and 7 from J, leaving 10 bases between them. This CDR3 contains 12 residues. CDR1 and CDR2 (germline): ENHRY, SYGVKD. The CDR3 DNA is TGTGCCATCAGTGATCCGTACGGGGAGCAGTACTTC. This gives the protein CAISDPYGEQYF.

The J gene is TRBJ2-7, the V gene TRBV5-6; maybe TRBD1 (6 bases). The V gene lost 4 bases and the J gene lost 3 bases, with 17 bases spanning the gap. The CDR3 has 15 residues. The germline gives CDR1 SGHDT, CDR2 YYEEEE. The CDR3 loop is CASSILRGPVYEQYF. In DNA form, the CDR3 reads TGTGCCAGCAGCATCCTCAGGGGCCCTGTCTACGAGCAGTACTTC.

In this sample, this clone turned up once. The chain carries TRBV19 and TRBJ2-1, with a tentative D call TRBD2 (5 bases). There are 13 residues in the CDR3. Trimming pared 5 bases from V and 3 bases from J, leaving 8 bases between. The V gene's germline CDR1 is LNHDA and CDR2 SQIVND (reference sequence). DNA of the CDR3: TGTGCCAGTAGTGGAGGCCGCTACAATGAGCAGTTCTTC. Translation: CASSGGRYNEQFF.

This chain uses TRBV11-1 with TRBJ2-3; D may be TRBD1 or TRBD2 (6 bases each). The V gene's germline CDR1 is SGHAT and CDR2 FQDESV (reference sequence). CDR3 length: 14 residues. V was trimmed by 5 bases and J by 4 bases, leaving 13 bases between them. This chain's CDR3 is CASSQERGADTQYF. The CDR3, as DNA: TGTGCCAGCAGCCAGGAGAGGGGGGCAGATACGCAGTATTTT.

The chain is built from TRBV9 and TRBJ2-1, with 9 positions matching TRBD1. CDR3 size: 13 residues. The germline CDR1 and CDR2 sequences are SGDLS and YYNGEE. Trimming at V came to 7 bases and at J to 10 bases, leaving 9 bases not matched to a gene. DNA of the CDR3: TGTGCCAGCGACAGGGGGAACTTAGGGGAGCAGTTCTTC. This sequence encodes CASDRGNLGEQFF.

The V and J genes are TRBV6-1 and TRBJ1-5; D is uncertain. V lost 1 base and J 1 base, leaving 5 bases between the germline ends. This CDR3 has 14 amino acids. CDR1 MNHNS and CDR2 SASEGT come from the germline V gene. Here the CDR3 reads CASSEVVSNQPQHF. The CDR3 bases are TGTGCCAGCAGTGAAGTGGTCAGCAATCAGCCCCAGCATTTT.

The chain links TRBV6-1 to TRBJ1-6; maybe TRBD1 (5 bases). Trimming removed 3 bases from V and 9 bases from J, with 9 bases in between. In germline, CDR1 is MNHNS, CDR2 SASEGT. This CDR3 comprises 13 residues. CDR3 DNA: TGTGCCAGCAGTGACAGGGATAGTTCACCCCTCCACTTT. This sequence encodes CASSDRDSSPLHF.

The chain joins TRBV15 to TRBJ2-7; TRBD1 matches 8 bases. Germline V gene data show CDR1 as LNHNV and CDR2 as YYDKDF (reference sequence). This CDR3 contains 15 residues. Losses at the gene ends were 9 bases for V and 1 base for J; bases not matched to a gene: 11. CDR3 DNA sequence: TGTGCCACGGAGATAGGACAGGGAGATTCCTACGAGCAGTACTTC. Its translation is CATEIGQGDSYEQYF.

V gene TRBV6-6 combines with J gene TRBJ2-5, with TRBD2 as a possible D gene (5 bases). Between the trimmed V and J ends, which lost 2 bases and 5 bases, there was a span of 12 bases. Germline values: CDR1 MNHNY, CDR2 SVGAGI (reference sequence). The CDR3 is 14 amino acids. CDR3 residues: CASSYGEGVETQYF. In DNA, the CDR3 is TGTGCCAGCAGTTACGGCGAGGGAGTGGAGACCCAGTACTTC.

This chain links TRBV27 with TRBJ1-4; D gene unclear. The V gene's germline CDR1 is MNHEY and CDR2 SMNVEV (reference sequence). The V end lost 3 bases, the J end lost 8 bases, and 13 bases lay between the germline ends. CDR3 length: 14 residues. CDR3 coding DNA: TGTGCCAGCAGTTTTGGAGTGAAGGAGGAAAAACTGTTTTTT. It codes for CASSFGVKEEKLFF.

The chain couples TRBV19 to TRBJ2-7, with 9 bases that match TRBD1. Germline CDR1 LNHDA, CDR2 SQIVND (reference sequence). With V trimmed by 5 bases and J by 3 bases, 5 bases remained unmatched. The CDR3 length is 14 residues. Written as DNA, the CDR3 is TGTGCCAGTAGTCCCGGGACAGGGCGCTACGAGCAGTACTTC. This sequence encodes CASSPGTGRYEQYF.

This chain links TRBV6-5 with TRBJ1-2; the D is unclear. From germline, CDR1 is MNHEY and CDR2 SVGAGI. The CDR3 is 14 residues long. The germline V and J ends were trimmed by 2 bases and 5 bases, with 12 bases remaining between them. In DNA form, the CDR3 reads TGTGCCAGCAGTTACCAGAGGACCCTATATGGCTACACCTTC. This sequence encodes CASSYQRTLYGYTF.

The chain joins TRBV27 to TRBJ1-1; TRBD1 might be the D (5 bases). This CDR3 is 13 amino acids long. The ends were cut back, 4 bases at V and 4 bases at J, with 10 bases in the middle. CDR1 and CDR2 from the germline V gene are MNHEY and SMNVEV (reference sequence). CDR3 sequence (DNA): TGTGCCAGCAGTTATGCAACAGGCACTGAAGCTTTCTTT. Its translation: CASSYATGTEAFF.

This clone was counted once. For the CDR3, the DNA is TGTGCCATCAGGGGAACAGGGGACTCTGGAAACACCATATATTTT. It encodes CAIRGTGDSGNTIYF. This rearrangement joins TRBV10-3 to TRBJ1-3; TRBD1 aligns across 7 bases. There are 15 residues in the CDR3. The germline V gene encodes CDR1 ENHRY and CDR2 SYGVKD. The trim removed 6 bases at V and 0 bases at J, leaving 5 bases unmatched.

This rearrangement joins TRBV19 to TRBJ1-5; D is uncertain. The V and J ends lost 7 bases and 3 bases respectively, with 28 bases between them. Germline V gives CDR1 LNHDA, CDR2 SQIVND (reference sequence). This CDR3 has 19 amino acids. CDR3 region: CASIPSVRGGEGSNQPQHF. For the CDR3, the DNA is TGTGCCAGTATCCCCTCCGTCCGAGGCGGAGAGGGATCCAATCAGCCCCAGCATTTT.

The CDR3 is CASSAPTGGGPSTDTQYF. DNA for the CDR3: TGTGCCAGCAGCGCCCCAACGGGGGGCGGGCCGAGCACAGATACGCAGTATTTT. V usage is TRBV9 and J usage is TRBJ2-3, with D maybe TRBD2 (7 bases). In germline, CDR1 is SGDLS, CDR2 YYNGEE. V lost 3 bases, J lost 0 bases, and 20 bases lay in between. This CDR3 is 18 amino acids long.

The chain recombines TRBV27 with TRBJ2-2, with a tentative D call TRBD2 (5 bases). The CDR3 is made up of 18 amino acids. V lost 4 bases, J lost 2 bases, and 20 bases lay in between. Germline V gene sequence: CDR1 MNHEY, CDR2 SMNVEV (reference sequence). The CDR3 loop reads CASSSGGWAGDNTGELFF. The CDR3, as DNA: TGTGCCAGCAGTTCTGGAGGTTGGGCAGGCGATAACACCGGGGAGCTGTTTTTT.

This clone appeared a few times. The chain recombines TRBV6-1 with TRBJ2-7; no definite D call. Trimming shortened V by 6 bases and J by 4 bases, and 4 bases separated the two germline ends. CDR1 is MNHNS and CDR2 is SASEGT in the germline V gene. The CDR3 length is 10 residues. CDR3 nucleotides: TGTGCCAGCAGGGGGTACGAGCAGTACTTC. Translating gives CASRGYEQYF.

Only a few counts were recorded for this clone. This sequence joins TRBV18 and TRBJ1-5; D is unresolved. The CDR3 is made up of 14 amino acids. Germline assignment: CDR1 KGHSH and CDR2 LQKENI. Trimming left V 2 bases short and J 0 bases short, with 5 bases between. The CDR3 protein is CASSPRDSNQPQHF. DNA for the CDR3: TGTGCCAGCTCACCAAGGGATAGCAATCAGCCCCAGCATTTT.

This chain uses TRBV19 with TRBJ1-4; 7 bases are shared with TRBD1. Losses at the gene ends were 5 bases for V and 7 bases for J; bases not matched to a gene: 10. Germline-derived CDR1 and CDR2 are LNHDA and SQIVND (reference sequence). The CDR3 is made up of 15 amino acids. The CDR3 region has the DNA TGTGCCAGTAGTCCGATCGACAGGGAGCTTGAAAAACTGTTTTTT. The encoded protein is CASSPIDRELEKLFF.

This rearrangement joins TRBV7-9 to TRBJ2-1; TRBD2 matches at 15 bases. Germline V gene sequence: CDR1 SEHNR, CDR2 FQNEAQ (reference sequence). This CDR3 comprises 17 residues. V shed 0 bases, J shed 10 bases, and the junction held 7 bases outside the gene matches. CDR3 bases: TGTGCCAGCAGCTTAGCGCCAGGACTAGCGGGAGGGCCGGAGCAGTTCTTC. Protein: CASSLAPGLAGGPEQFF.

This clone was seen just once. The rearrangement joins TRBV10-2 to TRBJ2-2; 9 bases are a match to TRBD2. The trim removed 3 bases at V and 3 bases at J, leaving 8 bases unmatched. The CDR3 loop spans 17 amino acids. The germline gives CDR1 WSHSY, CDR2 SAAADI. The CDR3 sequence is CASSEWVGLADTGELFF. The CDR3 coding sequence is TGCGCCAGCAGTGAATGGGTGGGACTAGCTGACACCGGGGAGCTGTTTTTT.

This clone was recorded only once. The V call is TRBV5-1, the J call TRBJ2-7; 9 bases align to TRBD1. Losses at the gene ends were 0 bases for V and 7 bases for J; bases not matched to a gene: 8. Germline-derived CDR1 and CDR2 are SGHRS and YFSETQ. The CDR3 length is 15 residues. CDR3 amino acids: CASSLDRTGEGEQYF. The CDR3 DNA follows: TGCGCCAGCAGCTTGGACCGGACAGGGGAAGGTGAGCAGTACTTC. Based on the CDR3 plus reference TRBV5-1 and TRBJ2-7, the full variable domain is KAGVTQTPRYLIKTRGQQVTLSCSPISGHRSVSWYQQTPGQGLQFLFEYFSETQRNKGNFPGRFSGRQFSNSRSEMNVSTLELGDSALYLCASSLDRTGEGEQYFGPGTRLTVT.